Below, one TCR beta chain is given with its context. Antigen specificity is unknown. This specimen comes from a study of OX40 agonist ivuxolimab in advanced cancers. The wider study: Patients' therapy was ivuxolimab, an antibody that acts as an agonist of OX40 (CD134). Study-level results: There were also nonresponders showing low normalized T-cell clonal expansion. Near-lowest levels of clonal expansion characterized partial responders at 0.1-3.0 mg/kg.

Autoimmune disease history or systemic immunosuppression meant exclusion. The trim removed 7 bases at V and 9 bases at J, leaving 5 bases unmatched. CDR1 is SGDLS, CDR2 YYNGEE, per germline. The CDR3 is 11 residues long. This table comes from immunoSEQ multiplex PCR, and its TCRdb copy is limited to in-frame clones, with some not included. The table includes about 60,000 clones, 75% to 90% detected once. The V and J genes are TRBV9 and TRBJ2-5; 8 bases align to TRBD2. The sequences come from CD4+ or CD8+ T cells sorted from blood, collected in a trial of the OX40 agonist ivuxolimab. The clonotype originates from an adult with an advanced solid tumor such as melanoma, head and neck, liver or kidney cancer. CDR3: CASSRGGAQYF. CDR3 coding DNA: TGTGCCAGCTCCCGGGGGGGGGCCCAGTACTTC.